Below are 3 T cell receptor beta chains sequenced from a single sample in a study of vaccination and CD4 T cells after COVID-19. The Oncomine TCR Beta short-read assay was applied to DNA of cultured CD4+ T cells. In TCRdb, the PCR reads were re-called with MiXCR into one record per CDR3 protein. The data contain around 7,100 distinct CDR3 sequences, approximately 55% of them singletons. As to treatment: approximately nine-day PBMC culture with coronavirus spike peptide pools or control peptides (ViraFEST assay). CD4+ T lymphocytes from the unexposed donor were collected before the COVID-19 pandemic (2011-2018). Their cognate antigens are unknown. Sequenced: CD4+ T cells from blood, cultured in vitro. Every receptor here comes from a human donor in good health.

The rearrangement links TRBV20-1 to TRBJ2-5; unclear D gene. Trimming took off 3 bases at V and 5 bases at J, with 4 bases between the two ends. The CDR3 is made up of 10 amino acids. The germline V gene encodes CDR1 DFQATT and CDR2 SNEGSKA (reference sequence). This CDR3 reads CSASQETQYF. The CDR3 nucleotides are TGCAGTGCTAGTCAGGAGACCCAGTACTTC.

The J gene is TRBJ1-2, the V gene TRBV6-2 or TRBV6-3; 7 bases fit TRBD1. Germline CDR1 reads MNHEY; CDR2 reads SVGEGT. With 5 bases clipped from V and 8 bases from J, the junction kept 11 bases outside the gene matches. CDR3 length: 14 residues. This CDR3 reads CASSTDRVSHGYTF. The DNA for the CDR3 is TGTGCCAGCAGTACCGACAGGGTATCGCACGGCTACACCTTC.

V gene TRBV25-1 combines with J gene TRBJ2-2; D remains ambiguous. CDR3 length: 14 residues. Trimming shortened V by 0 bases and J by 5 bases, and 7 bases separated the two germline ends. Germline loops: CDR1 MGHDK, CDR2 SYGVNS. The CDR3 coding sequence is TGTGCCAGCAGTGAATACGTATTAACCGGGGAGCTGTTTTTT. This gives the protein CASSEYVLTGELFF.